This T cell receptor (beta chain) was found in a study of T cell responses to AZD1222 COVID-19 vaccine. The data were produced by immunoSEQ multiplex PCR, yet TCRdb's version contains in-frame clones alone and is incomplete. The sample carries about 130,000 clones, 70% to 90% recorded once. The CDR3 extends over 15 amino acids. V was trimmed by 0 bases and J by 7 bases, leaving 15 bases between them. Germline V gene data show CDR1 as LGHNA and CDR2 as YSLEER. The chain is built from TRBV4-3 and TRBJ2-5; weak D call: TRBD2 (5 bases). The sequence derives from an adult who received the AZD1222 COVID-19 vaccine. Sequenced here: peripheral blood, sampled 28 days after the second AZD1222 dose. This chain's CDR3 is CASSQDPAGVGTQYF. CDR3 bases: TGCGCCAGCAGCCAAGATCCCGCGGGCGTGGGGACCCAGTACTTC.